The 27 T cell receptor beta chains below were found in one sample sequenced in a study of blood T cell repertoires in COVID-19. Profiled with immunoSEQ multiplex PCR; TCRdb holds only in-frame clones, not every one. This sample yields over 15,000 clones, of which 80% to 90% are seen a single time; roughly 10% belongs to the top ten. The sample consisted of peripheral blood. The receptors were gathered from a human donor in a cohort sampled during active COVID-19.

In this sample, this clone turned up once. The V gene is TRBV7-9, the J gene TRBJ2-2, with 8 bases aligning to TRBD2. This CDR3 is built from 15 residues. Germline V CDR1 and CDR2: SEHNR, FQNEAQ (reference sequence). After removal of 3 bases from V and 4 bases from J, the junction contained 4 bases not matched to a gene. CDR3 protein: CASSLASGSTGELFF. CDR3 bases: TGTGCCAGCAGCTTGGCCAGCGGGAGCACCGGGGAGCTGTTTTTT. Full variable domain (remainder filled in from reference TRBV7-9 and TRBJ2-2): DTGVSQNPRHKITKRGQNVTFRCDPISEHNRLYWYRQTLGQGPEFLTYFQNEAQLEKSRLLSDRFSAERPKGSFSTLEIQRTEQGDSAMYLCASSLASGSTGELFFGEGSRLTVL.

The rearrangement joins TRBV19 to TRBJ1-2, with TRBD1 matching over 9 bases. CDR1 and CDR2 from the germline V gene are LNHDA and SQIVND (reference sequence). CDR3 length: 12 amino acids. V shed 7 bases and J 8 bases; nucleotides not matched to a gene: 5. The CDR3 loop reads CASTTGGRGYTF. The CDR3 bases are TGTGCCAGTACAACAGGGGGCAGAGGCTACACCTTC.

This clone was detected only a few times. J is TRBJ2-7 and V is TRBV28; the match to TRBD1 covers 7 bases. The germline V gene has CDR1 MDHEN and CDR2 SYDVKM. This CDR3 has 13 residues. V was pared by 6 bases and J by 5 bases, with 7 bases of the junction left unmatched. In nucleotides, the CDR3 is TGTGCCAGCAGCACGACAGGGTTGGACGAGCAGTACTTC. This translates into CASSTTGLDEQYF.

V is TRBV11-2 and J is TRBJ2-2; D is unresolved. V dropped 1 base and J dropped 4 bases, with 7 bases sitting between them. Germline CDR1 reads SGHAT; CDR2 reads FQNNGV. The CDR3 covers 14 residues. Written as DNA, the CDR3 is TGTGCCAGCAGCTTAGCAGGATTCACCGGGGAGCTGTTTTTT. Translated: CASSLAGFTGELFF.

This chain links TRBV5-1 with TRBJ2-2, with D possibly TRBD2 on 7 matching bases. Germline values: CDR1 SGHRS, CDR2 YFSETQ. The CDR3 has 14 residues. Trimming removed 4 bases at V and 6 bases at J, with 13 bases between. CDR3 in amino acids: CASSLKGGAGELFF. The CDR3 DNA sequence: TGCGCCAGCAGCCTCAAGGGGGGGGCCGGGGAGCTGTTTTTT.

This chain joins TRBV6-6 and TRBJ2-1, with D possibly TRBD2 on 6 matching bases. Germline values: CDR1 MNHNY, CDR2 SVGAGI (reference sequence). CDR3 size: 13 residues. V was clipped by 0 bases and J by 10 bases, with 10 bases between them. The CDR3 is CASSYSIADEQFF. The CDR3 coding sequence is TGTGCCAGCAGTTACTCGATAGCGGACGAGCAGTTCTTC.

The chain recombines TRBV28 with TRBJ1-6, with D tentatively TRBD1 (6 bases). CDR1 and CDR2 (germline): MDHEN, SYDVKM. Trimming left V 3 bases short and J 7 bases short, with 13 bases between. CDR3 size: 15 residues. This CDR3 is CASSFPGGGNSPLHF. The CDR3 bases are TGTGCCAGCAGTTTTCCTGGGGGCGGGAATTCACCCCTCCACTTT.

The V call is TRBV6-2 or TRBV6-3, the J call TRBJ1-1; the D is unclear. The CDR3 loop spans 13 amino acids. V shed 6 bases and J shed 0 bases, with 8 bases lying between them. CDR1 is MNHEY, CDR2 SVGEGT, per germline. The CDR3 spells CASSVYMNTEAFF. In DNA, the CDR3 is TGTGCCAGCAGCGTATACATGAACACTGAAGCTTTCTTT.

This chain uses TRBV18 with TRBJ2-5; D is undetermined. Germline V gene sequence: CDR1 KGHSH, CDR2 LQKENI. With 2 bases removed from V and 5 bases from J, the gap between germline ends came to 6 bases. The length of the CDR3 is 12 residues. The DNA of the CDR3 is TGTGCCAGCTCACCAGCGAGGGAGACCCAGTACTTC. Translation: CASSPARETQYF.

As DNA, the CDR3 is TGTGCCAGCAGTCTGACAGGGAGATACAATGAGCAGTTCTTC. As protein: CASSLTGRYNEQFF. The chain has TRBV6-5 and TRBJ2-1; 7 bases map to TRBD1. The germline V gene encodes CDR1 MNHEY and CDR2 SVGAGI. The CDR3 is 14 amino acids. The ends lost 5 bases at V and 4 bases at J; junction bases unmatched: 5.

Of note for this clone: One end of the junction fails to match germline, which may point to a read error. This rearrangement joins TRBV7-7 to TRBJ2-3; 11 nucleotides align to TRBD2. The CDR3 has 14 residues. Germline CDR1 reads SSHAT; CDR2 reads FNYEAQ (reference sequence). The CDR3: CASSTSGSGDTQYF. CDR3 sequence (DNA): TGTGCTAGCAGCACTAGCGGGAGCGGGGATACGCAGTATTTT.

The chain joins TRBV20-1 to TRBJ2-1, with 13 bases identical to TRBD2. J lost 10 bases, V lost 3 bases, and 9 bases had no gene match. CDR1 DFQATT and CDR2 SNEGSKA come from the germline V gene (reference sequence). The CDR3 length is 15 residues. CDR3 DNA sequence: TGCAGTGCTAGTCGGACTAGCGGGAGTCTAGGGGAGCAGTTCTTC. Protein: CSASRTSGSLGEQFF.

The chain carries TRBV7-2 and TRBJ2-3; 13 nucleotides match TRBD2. Germline CDR1 and CDR2: SGHTA and FQGNSA. V was clipped by 4 bases and J by 4 bases; unmatched bases: 14. This CDR3 has 19 amino acids. The CDR3 bases are TGTGCCAGCAGCTATCGTACTAGCGGGAGGGCCAAAATCCCAGATACGCAGTATTTT. This gives the protein CASSYRTSGRAKIPDTQYF.

J is TRBJ2-2 and V is TRBV30, with TRBD2 matching 8 bases. There are 12 residues in the CDR3. Germline V gene sequence: CDR1 GTSNPN, CDR2 SVGIG (reference sequence). CDR3 loop: CAVAGGHGELFF. The CDR3 bases are TGTGCTGTGGCGGGAGGCCACGGGGAGCTGTTTTTT.

This clone was counted between two and nine times. V is TRBV9 and J is TRBJ2-7; 7 bases are shared with TRBD1. Germline V CDR1 and CDR2: SGDLS, YYNGEE. J lost 3 bases, V lost 0 bases, and 6 bases had no gene match. The CDR3 loop spans 15 amino acids. The CDR3 loop is CASSVGGTAYYEQYF. The CDR3 region has the DNA TGTGCCAGCAGCGTAGGGGGGACAGCTTACTACGAGCAGTACTTC.

This clone appeared a few times. The J gene is TRBJ2-5, the V gene TRBV7-9, with D perhaps TRBD1 (5 bases). Deletions cut 3 bases from V and 7 bases from J, with 9 bases between. The CDR3 has 12 amino acids. Per germline, CDR1 SEHNR and CDR2 FQNEAQ (reference sequence). The CDR3 DNA sequence: TGTGCCAGCAGCTTGGACACCCGGACCCAGTACTTC. It codes for CASSLDTRTQYF.

The V and J genes are TRBV14 and TRBJ2-7; possible D gene TRBD1, 6 bases. The V gene's germline CDR1 is SGHDN and CDR2 FVKESK. The ends were cut back, 4 bases at V and 6 bases at J, with 13 bases in the middle. The CDR3 runs to 13 residues. The chain's CDR3 is CASSRTGNREQYF. CDR3 in DNA: TGTGCCAGCAGCCGCACAGGGAACCGCGAGCAGTACTTC.

The chain couples TRBV6-2 or TRBV6-3 to TRBJ2-1; D might be TRBD2 (6 bases). Trimming stripped 6 bases from V and 5 bases from J, with 20 bases between. This CDR3 has 16 amino acids. CDR1 and CDR2 (germline): MNHEY, SVGEGT. The CDR3 DNA is TGTGCCAGCAGCGTATCCACTAGCTTCGGTAACAATGAGCAGTTCTTC. Translating it yields CASSVSTSFGNNEQFF.

The chain combines TRBV3-1 (or the pseudogene TRBV3-2) with TRBJ2-6; TRBD1 might be the D (5 bases). The CDR3 is 15 residues long. Germline V gives CDR1 LGHDT, CDR2 YNNKEL (reference sequence). V lost 4 bases and J lost 0, with 7 bases in between. CDR3 sequence reads: CASSLDSSGANVLTF. The CDR3 coding sequence is TGTGCCAGCAGCCTAGACAGCTCTGGGGCCAACGTCCTGACTTTC.

The chain links TRBV6-5 to TRBJ2-1; TRBD2 agrees at 9 bases. After removal of 7 bases from V and 12 bases from J, the junction contained 13 bases not matched to a gene. Germline assignment: CDR1 MNHEY and CDR2 SVGAGI. This CDR3 is built from 14 residues. The CDR3 coding sequence is TGTGCCAGCACCTCCCCGGGAGGTAGCGGGAGGCAGTTCTTC. It encodes CASTSPGGSGRQFF.

The V call is TRBV10-2, the J call TRBJ2-5; 10 nucleotides agree with TRBD2. This CDR3 is built from 17 residues. V trimming: 7 bases; J trimming: 5 bases; junction bases outside the gene matches: 16. Per germline, CDR1 WSHSY and CDR2 SAAADI. CDR3 nucleotide sequence: TGCGCCAGCACCAGCCAGCGGGAGGGTCCGATTAAGGAGACCCAGTACTTC. This translates into CASTSQREGPIKETQYF.

The gene calls are TRBV5-6 and TRBJ2-7, with D perhaps matching TRBD1 (5 bases). Germline CDR1 and CDR2: SGHDT and YYEEEE. The CDR3 totals 13 residues. V dropped 6 bases and J dropped 3 bases, with 13 bases sitting between them. Here the CDR3 reads CASNIQARYEQYF. DNA for the CDR3: TGTGCCAGCAACATACAGGCTCGCTACGAGCAGTACTTC.

This rearrangement joins TRBV3-1 (or the pseudogene TRBV3-2) to TRBJ1-2, with 7 bases matching TRBD1. This CDR3 is built from 14 residues. Germline-derived CDR1 and CDR2 are LGHDT and YNNKEL (reference sequence). Losses at the gene ends were 3 bases for V and 6 bases for J; bases not matched to a gene: 7. CDR3 protein: CASSHLDRADGYTF. Here the CDR3 DNA reads TGTGCCAGCAGCCACCTTGACAGGGCTGATGGCTACACCTTC.

The chain combines TRBV10-3 with TRBJ2-2; TRBD2 is a possible D gene (7 bases). Germline CDR1 ENHRY, CDR2 SYGVKD. V gave up 7 bases and J gave up 6 bases, with 12 bases separating them. This CDR3 is built from 13 residues. The CDR3 DNA reads TGTGCCATCAAGGGGGGGCAGTCCGGGGAGCTGTTTTTT. It translates to CAIKGGQSGELFF.

The chain combines TRBV2 with TRBJ2-6; TRBD1 aligns across 8 bases. The CDR3 covers 18 residues. With 6 bases clipped from V and 0 bases from J, the junction kept 10 bases outside the gene matches. CDR1 and CDR2 (germline): SNHLY, FYNNEI. In DNA form, the CDR3 reads TGTGCCAGCAGCCGACCTCGACAGGGGTACTCTGGGGCCAACGTCCTGACTTTC. Its protein product is CASSRPRQGYSGANVLTF.

This clone was detected only once. The V gene is TRBV7-6, the J gene TRBJ2-7; 9 bases are shared with TRBD1. The length of the CDR3 is 14 residues. In germline, CDR1 is SGHVS, CDR2 FNYEAQ. Trimming cost V 3 bases and J 7 bases; bases outside gene matches: 7. CDR3 residues: CASSFGQGIEEQYF. As DNA, the CDR3 is TGTGCCAGCAGCTTTGGACAGGGGATAGAAGAGCAGTACTTC.

The gene calls are TRBV9 and TRBJ2-1, with TRBD1 matching 11 bases. This CDR3 is 16 amino acids long. V trimming: 4 bases; J trimming: 7 bases; junction bases outside the gene matches: 10. The germline CDR1 and CDR2 sequences are SGDLS and YYNGEE. In nucleotides, the CDR3 is TGTGCCAGCAGCATCGTAAGGGACAGGGGGAATAATGAGCAGTTCTTC. Its translation: CASSIVRDRGNNEQFF.